Listed here are 2 T cell receptor beta chains from one sample, sequenced in a study of identical twins. A single record per CDR3 protein comes from TCRdb applying MiXCR to the 5' RACE reads. This sample has roughly 230,000 distinct CDR3 sequences, with about 9% found just once. The data also belong to a second study, concerning yellow fever vaccine responses in identical twins.

The sequencing input was CD8+ T cells sorted from blood. Every receptor here comes from a woman aged 18-30 years in good health.

This clonotype was detected only a few times. This chain links TRBV4-3 with TRBJ2-1; TRBD2 is a possible D gene (6 bases). The CDR3 covers 18 residues. Trimming left V 1 base short and J 5 bases short, with 21 bases between. CDR1 is LGHNA and CDR2 is YSLEER in the germline V gene. The CDR3 coding sequence is TGCGCCAGCAGCCAAGGTTTGTCGTTACCGGGAGCGGACAATGAGCAGTTCTTC. This sequence encodes CASSQGLSLPGADNEQFF.

This clonotype was detected only a few times. The chain employs TRBV10-2 and TRBJ2-1, with 13 bases that match TRBD2. J was trimmed by 7 bases and V by 6 bases; bases with no gene match: 3. CDR1 is WSHSY and CDR2 is SAAADI in the germline V gene. The length of the CDR3 is 14 residues. The CDR3 reads CASSQLAGGNEQFF. CDR3 coding DNA: TGCGCCAGCAGCCAACTAGCGGGAGGGAATGAGCAGTTCTTC.